This is a list of T cell receptor beta chains from one sample in a study of Tregs in tolerant kidney transplant recipients. The method was immunoSEQ multiplex PCR; TCRdb's version includes in-frame clones alone and lacks a portion of them. This sample yields fewer than 150,000 clones, of which roughly nine tenths are seen a single time; over 0.5% belongs to the top ten. The sequencing input was CD4+ T cells from blood. Every receptor here comes from a human donor in good health. CDR3s include the opening cysteine and the closing phenylalanine or tryptophan. D genes are given only for firm matches. Where a row states a size, it is once, few, many or the class of an expanded clone; other rows omit it.

>TRBV18|TRBJ2-5|TRBD1|17|NA
TGTGCCAGCTCCCAAAGAACGGGACAGGGGGCGTCCGAGACCCAGTACTTC
CASSQRTGQGASETQYF
>TRBV11-1|TRBJ2-3|NA|14|NA
TGTGCCAGCAGCTTAGCGGGGACAACAGATACGCAGTATTTT
CASSLAGTTDTQYF
>TRBV6-5|TRBJ2-7|NA|12|NA
TGTGCCAGCAGTTACACCAGGGACGAGCAGTACTTC
CASSYTRDEQYF
>TRBV4-1|TRBJ2-5|NA|15|NA
TGCGCCAGCAGCCAGGTCCAGGGGGAGGTGGGGACCCAGTACTTC
CASSQVQGEVGTQYF
>TRBV7-9|TRBJ2-1|TRBD1|18|NA
TGTGCCAGCAGCCCAAACCTCGGACAGGGGGTCTCCTACAATGAGCAGTTCTTC
CASSPNLGQGVSYNEQFF
>TRBV5-1|TRBJ1-5|NA|13|NA
TGCGCCAGCATCTACCCATTCAGAGAGCCCCAGCATTTT
CASIYPFREPQHF
>TRBV11-2|TRBJ2-3|TRBD1|16|NA
TGTGCCAGCAGCTTAGACGGGGACAGTAGCACAGATACGCAGTATTTT
CASSLDGDSSTDTQYF
>TRBV19|TRBJ1-4|NA|13|NA
TGTGCCAGTAGTGAACAGCTTAATGAAAAACTGTTTTTT
CASSEQLNEKLFF
>TRBV15|TRBJ1-4|NA|16|NA
TGTGCCACCAGCATGAGGCTGAGCGCAGGTATTGAAAAACTGTTTTTT
CATSMRLSAGIEKLFF
>TRBV9|TRBJ2-1|TRBD2|15|NA
TGTGCCAGCAGCTTAAGGACTAGCGGGAGTGCTGAGCAGTTCTTC
CASSLRTSGSAEQFF
>TRBV5-1|TRBJ2-1|NA|14|NA
TGCGCCAGCAGCTTGGCGTTAGCGAGGGATGAGCAGTTCTTC
CASSLALARDEQFF
>TRBV2|TRBJ2-3|NA|13|NA
TGTGCCAGCAGGCAGGGGAGAGCAGATACGCAGTATTTT
CASRQGRADTQYF
>TRBV6-5|TRBJ2-1|TRBD2|15|once
TGTGCCAGCAGTTACTCGAGGAGCGGGAGGAATGAGCAGTTCTTC
CASSYSRSGRNEQFF
>TRBV6-5|TRBJ1-6|NA|15|NA
TGTGCCAGCAGTTACGGACGACCATCTAATTCACCCCTCCACTTT
CASSYGRPSNSPLHF
>TRBV19|TRBJ2-3|TRBD2|17|NA
TGTGCCAGTAGCTCGACCCGGCTAGCGGCTAGCACAGATACGCAGTATTTT
CASSSTRLAASTDTQYF
>TRBV27|TRBJ2-6|TRBD1|16|once
TGTGCCAGCAGCCCTATAACGGACAGGATGACCAACGTCCTGACTTTC
CASSPITDRMTNVLTF
>TRBV19|TRBJ2-3|NA|15|NA
TGTGCCAGTACTCTGGGGGGGGCCAGCACAGATACGCAGTATTTT
CASTLGGASTDTQYF
>TRBV7-2|TRBJ2-1|NA|12|NA
TGTGCCAGCAGCAGGGATCGCAATGAGCAGTTCTTC
CASSRDRNEQFF
>TRBV27|TRBJ1-5|NA|14|NA
TGTGCCAGCAGCCCTATGGGAGGCAATCAGCCCCAGCATTTT
CASSPMGGNQPQHF
>TRBV18|TRBJ2-7|TRBD2|16|NA
TGTGCCAGCTCACCGACTAGCGGGACCCTCCTACGCGAGCAGTACTTC
CASSPTSGTLLREQYF
>TRBV29-1|TRBJ2-5|NA|14|NA
TGCAGCGTTGATCGAGTCTCCCGCCAAGAGACCCAGTACTTC
CSVDRVSRQETQYF
>TRBV21-1|TRBJ1-4|NA|15|NA
TGTGCCAGCATGGCCCAGGGGGCAGAGGATGAAAAACTGTTTTTT
CASMAQGAEDEKLFF
>TRBV4-2|TRBJ1-1|NA|15|NA
TGTGCCAGCAGCCAAGCTCAGGGCCAGAAGACTGAAGCTTTCTTT
CASSQAQGQKTEAFF
>TRBV5-4|TRBJ1-3|TRBD1|15|NA
TGTGCCAGCAGCTTCGGGACAGGGGTTGGAAACACCATATATTTT
CASSFGTGVGNTIYF
>TRBV4-2|TRBJ2-7|NA|13|once
TGTGCCAGCAGCCAAGAAAGGACATACGAGCAGTACTTC
CASSQERTYEQYF
>TRBV5-1|TRBJ1-2|TRBD1|17|NA
TGCGCCAGCAGCTTGGGGGACAGCTCTTTTTTAAACTATGGCTACACCTTC
CASSLGDSSFLNYGYTF
>TRBV5-1|TRBJ2-7|NA|15|NA
TGCGCCAGCAGCTTGTATCAAGGGGACACCTACGAGCAGTACTTC
CASSLYQGDTYEQYF
>TRBV6-5|TRBJ1-3|TRBD1|15|NA
TGTGCCAGCTGGCCGGGACAGACGTCTGGAAACACCATATATTTT
CASWPGQTSGNTIYF
>TRBV5-6|TRBJ1-2|NA|15|once
TGTGCCAGCAGCTTGGTCGGCGACCCCTACTATGGCTACACCTTC
CASSLVGDPYYGYTF